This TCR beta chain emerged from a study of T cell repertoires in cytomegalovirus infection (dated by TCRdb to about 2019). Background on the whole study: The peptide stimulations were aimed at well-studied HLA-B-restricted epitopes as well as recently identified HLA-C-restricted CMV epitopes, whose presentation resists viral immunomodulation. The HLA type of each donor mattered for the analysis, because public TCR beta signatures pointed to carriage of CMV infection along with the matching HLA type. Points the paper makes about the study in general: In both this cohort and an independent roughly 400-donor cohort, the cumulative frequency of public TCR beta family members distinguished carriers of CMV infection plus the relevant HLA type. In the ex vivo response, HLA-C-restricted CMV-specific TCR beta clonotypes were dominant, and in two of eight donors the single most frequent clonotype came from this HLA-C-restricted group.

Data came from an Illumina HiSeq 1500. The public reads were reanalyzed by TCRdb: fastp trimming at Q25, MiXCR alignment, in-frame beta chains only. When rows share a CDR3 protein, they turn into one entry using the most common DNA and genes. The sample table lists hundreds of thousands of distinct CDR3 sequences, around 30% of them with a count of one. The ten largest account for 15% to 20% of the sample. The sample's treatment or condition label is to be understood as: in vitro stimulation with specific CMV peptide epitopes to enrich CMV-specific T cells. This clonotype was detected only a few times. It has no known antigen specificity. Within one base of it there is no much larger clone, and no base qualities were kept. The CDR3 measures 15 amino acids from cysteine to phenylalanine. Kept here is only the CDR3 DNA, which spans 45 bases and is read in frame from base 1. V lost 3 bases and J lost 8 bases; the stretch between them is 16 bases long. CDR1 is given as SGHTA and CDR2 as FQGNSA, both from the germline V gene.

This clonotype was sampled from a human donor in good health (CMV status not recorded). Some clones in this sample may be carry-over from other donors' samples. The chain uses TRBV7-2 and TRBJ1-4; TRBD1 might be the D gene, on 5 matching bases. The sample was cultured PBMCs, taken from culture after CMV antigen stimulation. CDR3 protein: CASSFGGTEGEKLFF. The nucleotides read TGTGCCAGCAGCTTTGGGGGTACGGAGGGAGAAAAACTGTTTTTT.